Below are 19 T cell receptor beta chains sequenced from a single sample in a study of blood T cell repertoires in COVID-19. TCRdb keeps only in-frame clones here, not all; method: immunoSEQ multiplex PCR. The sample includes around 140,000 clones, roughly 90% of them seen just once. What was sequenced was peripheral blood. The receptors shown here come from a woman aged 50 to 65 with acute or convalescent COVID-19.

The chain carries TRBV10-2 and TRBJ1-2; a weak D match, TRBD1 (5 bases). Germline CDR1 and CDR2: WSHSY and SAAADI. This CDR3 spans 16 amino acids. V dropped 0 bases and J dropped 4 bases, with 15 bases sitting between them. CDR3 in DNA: TGCGCCAGCAGTGAGTCTTTGGGGGGAAGGAGCTATGGCTACACCTTC. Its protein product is CASSESLGGRSYGYTF.

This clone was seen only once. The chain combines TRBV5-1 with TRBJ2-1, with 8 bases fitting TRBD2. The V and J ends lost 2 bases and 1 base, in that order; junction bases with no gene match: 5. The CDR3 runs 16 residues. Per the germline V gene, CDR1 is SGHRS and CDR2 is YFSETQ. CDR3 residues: CASSLKRGTSYNEQFF. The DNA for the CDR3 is TGCGCCAGCAGCTTAAAGCGGGGGACGTCCTACAATGAGCAGTTCTTC.

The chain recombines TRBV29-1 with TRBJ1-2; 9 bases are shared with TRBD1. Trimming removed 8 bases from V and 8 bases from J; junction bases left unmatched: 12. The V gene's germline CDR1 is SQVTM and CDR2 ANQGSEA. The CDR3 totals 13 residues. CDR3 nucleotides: TGCAGCTTACGGGACAGGGATTCGGGAGGCTACACCTTC. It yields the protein CSLRDRDSGGYTF.

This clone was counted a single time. CDR3 nucleotides: TGTGCCAGCAGTCCCCGGGACAGGGGGCTCCAAGAGACCCAGTACTTC. Translated: CASSPRDRGLQETQYF. This chain joins TRBV27 and TRBJ2-5; TRBD1 matches at 12 bases. V was pared by 5 bases and J by 1 base, with 5 bases of the junction left unmatched. The germline V gene encodes CDR1 MNHEY and CDR2 SMNVEV (reference sequence). The CDR3 loop spans 16 amino acids.

The CDR3 protein is CASSSPGGSPNTGELFF. CDR3 nucleotide sequence: TGCGCCAGCAGCTCGCCAGGGGGCAGCCCGAACACCGGGGAGCTGTTTTTT. V and J are TRBV5-1 and TRBJ2-2, with 8 bases matching TRBD1. J was trimmed by 0 bases and V by 3 bases; bases with no gene match: 7. Germline CDR1 and CDR2: SGHRS and YFSETQ. CDR3 length: 17 residues.

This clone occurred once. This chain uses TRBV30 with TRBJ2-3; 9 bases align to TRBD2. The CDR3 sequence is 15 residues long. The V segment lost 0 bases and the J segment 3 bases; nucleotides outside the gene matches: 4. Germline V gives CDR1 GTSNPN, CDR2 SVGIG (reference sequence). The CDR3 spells CAWSVGGGATDTQYF. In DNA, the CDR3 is TGTGCCTGGAGTGTAGGCGGGGGGGCGACAGATACGCAGTATTTT.

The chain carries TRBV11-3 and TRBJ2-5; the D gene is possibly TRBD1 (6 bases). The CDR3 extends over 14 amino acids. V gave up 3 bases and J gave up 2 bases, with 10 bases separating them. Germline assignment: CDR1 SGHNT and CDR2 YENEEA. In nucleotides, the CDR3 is TGTGCCAGCAGCTTCGGGACACAACAAGAGACCCAGTACTTC. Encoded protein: CASSFGTQQETQYF. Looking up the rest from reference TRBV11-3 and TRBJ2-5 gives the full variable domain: EAGVVQSPRYKIIEKKQPVAFWCNPISGHNTLYWYLQNLGQGPELLIRYENEEAVDDSQLPKDRFSAERLKGVDSTLKIQPAELGDSAVYLCASSFGTQQETQYFGPGTRLLVL.

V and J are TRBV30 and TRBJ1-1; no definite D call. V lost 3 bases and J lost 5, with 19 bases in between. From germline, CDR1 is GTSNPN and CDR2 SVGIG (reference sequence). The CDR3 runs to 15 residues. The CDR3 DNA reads TGTGCCTGGAGCCAGAGGACGGGAGTTGGAACTGAAGCTTTCTTT. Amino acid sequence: CAWSQRTGVGTEAFF.

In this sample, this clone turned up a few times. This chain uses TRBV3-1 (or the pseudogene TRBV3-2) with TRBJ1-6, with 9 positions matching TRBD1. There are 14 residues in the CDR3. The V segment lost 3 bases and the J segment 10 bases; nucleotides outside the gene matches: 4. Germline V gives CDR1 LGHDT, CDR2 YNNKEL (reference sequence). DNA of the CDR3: TGTGCCAGCAGCCATCGACAGGGGGGCTCACCCCTCCACTTT. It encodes CASSHRQGGSPLHF.

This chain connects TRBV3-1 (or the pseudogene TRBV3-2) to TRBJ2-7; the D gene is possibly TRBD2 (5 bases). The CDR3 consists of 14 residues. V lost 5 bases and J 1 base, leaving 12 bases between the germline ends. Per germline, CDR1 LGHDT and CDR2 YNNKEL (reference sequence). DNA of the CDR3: TGTGCCAGCAGCTCCCTCCCGGGATCCTACGAGCAGTACTTC. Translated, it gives CASSSLPGSYEQYF.

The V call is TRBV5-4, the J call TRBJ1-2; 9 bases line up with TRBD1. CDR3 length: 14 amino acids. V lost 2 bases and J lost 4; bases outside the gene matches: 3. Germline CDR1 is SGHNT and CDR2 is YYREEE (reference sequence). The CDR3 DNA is TGTGCCAGCAGCTTACTGACAGGGGGCTATGGCTACACCTTC. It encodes CASSLLTGGYGYTF.

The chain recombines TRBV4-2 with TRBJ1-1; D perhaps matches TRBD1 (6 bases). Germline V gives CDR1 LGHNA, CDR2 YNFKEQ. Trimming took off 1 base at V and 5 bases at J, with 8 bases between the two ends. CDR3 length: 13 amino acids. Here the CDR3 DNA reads TGTGCCAGCAGCCAAGCAGGGGTGACTGAAGCTTTCTTT. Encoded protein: CASSQAGVTEAFF.

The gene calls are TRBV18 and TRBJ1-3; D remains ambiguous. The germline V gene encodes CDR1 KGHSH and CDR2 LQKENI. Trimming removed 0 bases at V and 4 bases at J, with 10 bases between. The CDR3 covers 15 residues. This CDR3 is CASSPPSVSGNTIYF. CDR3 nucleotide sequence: TGTGCCAGCTCACCACCCTCAGTATCCGGAAACACCATATATTTT.

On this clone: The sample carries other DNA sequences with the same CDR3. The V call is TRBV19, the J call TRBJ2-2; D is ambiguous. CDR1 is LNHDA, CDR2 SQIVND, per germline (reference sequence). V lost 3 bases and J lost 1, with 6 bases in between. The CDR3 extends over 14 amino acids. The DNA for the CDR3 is TGTGCCAGTAGTATCGGCGGGAACACCGGGGAGCTGTTTTTT. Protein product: CASSIGGNTGELFF.

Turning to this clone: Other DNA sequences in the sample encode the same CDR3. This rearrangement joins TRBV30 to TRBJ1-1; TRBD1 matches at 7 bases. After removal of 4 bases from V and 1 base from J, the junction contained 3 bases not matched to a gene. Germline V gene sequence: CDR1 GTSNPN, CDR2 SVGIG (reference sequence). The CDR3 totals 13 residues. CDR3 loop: CAWNRGGNTEAFF. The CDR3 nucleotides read TGTGCCTGGAACAGGGGAGGGAACACTGAAGCTTTCTTT. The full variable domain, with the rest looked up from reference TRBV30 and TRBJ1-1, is SQTIHQWPATLVQPVGSPLSLECTVEGTSNPNLYWYRQAAGRGLQLLFYSVGIGQISSEVPQNLSASRPQDRQFILSSKKLLLSDSGFYLCAWNRGGNTEAFFGQGTRLTVV.

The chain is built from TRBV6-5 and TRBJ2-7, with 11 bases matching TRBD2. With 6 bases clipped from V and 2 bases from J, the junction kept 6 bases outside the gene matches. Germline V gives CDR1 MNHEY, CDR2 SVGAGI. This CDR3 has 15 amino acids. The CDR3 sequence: CASSSQLAGAYEQYF. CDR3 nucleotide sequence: TGTGCCAGCAGCTCACAACTAGCGGGGGCCTACGAGCAGTACTTC.

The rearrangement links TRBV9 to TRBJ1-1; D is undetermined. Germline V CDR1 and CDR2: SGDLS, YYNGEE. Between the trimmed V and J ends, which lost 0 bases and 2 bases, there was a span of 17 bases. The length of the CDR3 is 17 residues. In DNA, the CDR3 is TGTGCCAGCAGCGTAGAAGCGGGCCGAGGGATTAACACTGAAGCTTTCTTT. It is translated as CASSVEAGRGINTEAFF.

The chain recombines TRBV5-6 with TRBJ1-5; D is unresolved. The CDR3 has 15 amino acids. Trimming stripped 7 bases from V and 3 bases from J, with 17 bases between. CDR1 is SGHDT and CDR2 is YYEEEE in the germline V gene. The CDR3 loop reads CASLPGRANNQPQHF. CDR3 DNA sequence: TGTGCCAGCCTACCTGGTAGAGCGAACAATCAGCCCCAGCATTTT.

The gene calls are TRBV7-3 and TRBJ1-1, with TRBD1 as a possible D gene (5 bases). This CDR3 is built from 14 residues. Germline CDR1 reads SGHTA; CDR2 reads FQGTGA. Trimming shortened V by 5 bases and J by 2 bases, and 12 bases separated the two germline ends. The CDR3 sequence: CASSQLDSNTEAFF. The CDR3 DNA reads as TGTGCCAGCAGCCAGCTCGACAGTAACACTGAAGCTTTCTTT.